This T cell receptor (delta chain) is drawn from a study of gamma-delta T cells after stem cell transplantation. TCRdb fed the RT-PCR reads into CATT to redo clone calling. In the table there are roughly 2,500 delta-chain clones, about 16% of which are singletons. V was trimmed by 4 bases and J by 0 bases, leaving 24 bases between them. Germline V gene lookup returns CDR1 TVYSNPD and CDR2 GDNSRS (reference sequence). The CDR3 totals 17 residues. Material: gamma-delta T cells. This clonotype originated in a human donor. It is not recorded whose cells these are; they may come from a transplant donor. This chain joins TRDV3 and TRDJ1; TRDD3 is a possible D gene (6 bases). CDR3: CACKWNLLGINTDKLIF. As DNA, the CDR3 is TGTGCCTGTAAGTGGAACCTACTGGGTATAAACACCGATAAACTCATCTTT.